This TCR beta chain was profiled in a study of T cell responses to AZD1222 COVID-19 vaccine. Libraries were prepared by immunoSEQ multiplex PCR; TCRdb keeps only in-frame clonotypes and omits some of them. Of some 71,000 clones listed, 84% were seen once; the top ten hold 8% to 10%. Germline-derived CDR1 and CDR2 are MDHEN and SYDVKM. V gave up 6 bases and J gave up 8 bases, with 10 bases separating them. This CDR3 has 11 residues. The rearrangement uses TRBV28 and TRBJ1-2; D unclear. The receptor comes from an adult in good health. Source: peripheral blood, taken on day 0 of AZD1222 vaccination. CDR3 coding DNA: TGTGCCAGCAGGCGGGCGGGAGGCTACACCTTC. Amino acid sequence: CASRRAGGYTF.